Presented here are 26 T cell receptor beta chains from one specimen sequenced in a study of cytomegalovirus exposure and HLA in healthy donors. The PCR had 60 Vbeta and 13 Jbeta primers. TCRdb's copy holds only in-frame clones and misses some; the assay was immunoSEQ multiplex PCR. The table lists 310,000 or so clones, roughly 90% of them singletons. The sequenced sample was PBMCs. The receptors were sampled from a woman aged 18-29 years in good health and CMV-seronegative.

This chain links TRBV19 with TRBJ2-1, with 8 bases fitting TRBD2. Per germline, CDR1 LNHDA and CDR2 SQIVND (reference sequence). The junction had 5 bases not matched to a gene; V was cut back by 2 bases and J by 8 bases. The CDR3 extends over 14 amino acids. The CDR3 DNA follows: TGTGCCAGTAGTATAACGGGAGGGGTTGATGAGCAGTTCTTC. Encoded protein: CASSITGGVDEQFF.

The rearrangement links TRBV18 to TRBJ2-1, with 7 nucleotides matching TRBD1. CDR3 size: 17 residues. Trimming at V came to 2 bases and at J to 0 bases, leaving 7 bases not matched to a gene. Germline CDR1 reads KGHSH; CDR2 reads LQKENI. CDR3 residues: CASSPMRGQISYNEQFF. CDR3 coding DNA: TGTGCCAGCTCACCAATGAGGGGACAGATCTCCTACAATGAGCAGTTCTTC.

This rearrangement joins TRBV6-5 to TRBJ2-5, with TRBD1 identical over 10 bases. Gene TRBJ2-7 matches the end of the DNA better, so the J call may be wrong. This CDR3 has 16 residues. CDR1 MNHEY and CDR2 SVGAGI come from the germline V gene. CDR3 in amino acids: CASSYAPGQGRNEQYF. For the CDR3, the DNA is TGTGCCAGCAGTTACGCCCCGGGACAGGGGAGAAACGAGCAGTACTTC.

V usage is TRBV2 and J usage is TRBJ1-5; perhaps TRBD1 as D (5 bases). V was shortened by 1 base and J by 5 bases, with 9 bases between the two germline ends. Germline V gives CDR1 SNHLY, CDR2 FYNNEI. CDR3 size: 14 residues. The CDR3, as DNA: TGTGCCAGCAGTGAAGTGACAGACTATCAGCCCCAGCATTTT. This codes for CASSEVTDYQPQHF.

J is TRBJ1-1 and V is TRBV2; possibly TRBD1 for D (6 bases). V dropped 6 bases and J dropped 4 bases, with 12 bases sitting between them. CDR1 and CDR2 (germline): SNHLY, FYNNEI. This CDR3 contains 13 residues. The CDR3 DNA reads TGTGCCAGCAGCGAACAGGGTGTCACTGAAGCTTTCTTT. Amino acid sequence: CASSEQGVTEAFF.

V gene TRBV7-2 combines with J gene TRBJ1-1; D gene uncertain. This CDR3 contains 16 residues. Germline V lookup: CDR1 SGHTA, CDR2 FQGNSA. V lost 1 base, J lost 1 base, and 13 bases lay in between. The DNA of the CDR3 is TGTGCCAGCAGCTTAGTGCCGCCCGGTGGGAACACTGAAGCTTTCTTT. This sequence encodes CASSLVPPGGNTEAFF.

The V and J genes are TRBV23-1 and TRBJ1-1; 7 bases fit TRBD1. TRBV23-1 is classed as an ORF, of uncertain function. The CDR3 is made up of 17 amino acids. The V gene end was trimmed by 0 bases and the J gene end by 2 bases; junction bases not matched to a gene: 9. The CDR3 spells CASSQSRDREPNTEAFF. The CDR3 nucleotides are TGCGCCAGCAGTCAATCGCGGGACAGAGAACCCAACACTGAAGCTTTCTTT.

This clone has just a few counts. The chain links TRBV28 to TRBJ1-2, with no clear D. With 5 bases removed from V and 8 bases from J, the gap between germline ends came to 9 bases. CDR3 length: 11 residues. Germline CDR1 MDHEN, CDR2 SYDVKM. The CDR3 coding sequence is TGTGCCAGCAGTGACCTAGCGGGCTACACCTTC. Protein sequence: CASSDLAGYTF.

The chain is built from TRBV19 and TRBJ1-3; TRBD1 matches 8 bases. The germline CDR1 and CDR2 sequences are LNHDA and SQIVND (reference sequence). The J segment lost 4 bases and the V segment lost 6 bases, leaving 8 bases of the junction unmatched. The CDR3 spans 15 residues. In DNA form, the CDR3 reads TGTGCCAGTAGAGCCGGGACAGGTGCAGGAAACACCATATATTTT. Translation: CASRAGTGAGNTIYF.

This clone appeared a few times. The CDR3 loop is CASSPSGNQPQHF. CDR3 DNA: TGTGCCAGCAGCCCCTCGGGAAATCAGCCCCAGCATTTT. This sequence joins TRBV11-2 and TRBJ1-5, with D hard to call. In germline, CDR1 is SGHAT, CDR2 FQNNGV. The CDR3 spans 13 residues. Trimming took 5 bases from V and 4 from J, leaving 9 bases between them.

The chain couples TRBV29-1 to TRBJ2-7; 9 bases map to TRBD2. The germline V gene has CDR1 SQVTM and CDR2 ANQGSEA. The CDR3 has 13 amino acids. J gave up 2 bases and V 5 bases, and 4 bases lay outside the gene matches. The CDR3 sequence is CSVIWTSAYEQYF. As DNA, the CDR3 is TGCAGCGTTATTTGGACTAGCGCCTACGAGCAGTACTTC.

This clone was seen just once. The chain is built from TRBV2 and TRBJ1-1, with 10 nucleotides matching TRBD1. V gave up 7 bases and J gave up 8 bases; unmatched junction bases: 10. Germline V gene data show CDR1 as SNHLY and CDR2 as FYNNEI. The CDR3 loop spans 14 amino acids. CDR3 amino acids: CASKADRGLPEAFF. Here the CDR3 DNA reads TGTGCCAGCAAGGCAGACAGGGGGCTCCCCGAAGCTTTCTTT.

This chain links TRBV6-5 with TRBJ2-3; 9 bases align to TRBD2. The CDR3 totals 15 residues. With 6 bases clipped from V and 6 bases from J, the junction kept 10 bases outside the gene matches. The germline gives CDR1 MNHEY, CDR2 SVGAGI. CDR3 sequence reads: CASRPSSGVGDTQYF. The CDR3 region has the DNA TGTGCCAGCAGGCCTTCTAGCGGGGTGGGGGATACGCAGTATTTT.

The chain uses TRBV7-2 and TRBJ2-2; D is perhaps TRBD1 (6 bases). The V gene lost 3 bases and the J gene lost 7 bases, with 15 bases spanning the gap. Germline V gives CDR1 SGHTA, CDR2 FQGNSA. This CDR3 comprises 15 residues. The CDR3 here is CASSFDSGAGGELFF. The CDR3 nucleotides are TGTGCCAGCAGCTTTGACTCAGGGGCGGGCGGGGAGCTGTTTTTT.

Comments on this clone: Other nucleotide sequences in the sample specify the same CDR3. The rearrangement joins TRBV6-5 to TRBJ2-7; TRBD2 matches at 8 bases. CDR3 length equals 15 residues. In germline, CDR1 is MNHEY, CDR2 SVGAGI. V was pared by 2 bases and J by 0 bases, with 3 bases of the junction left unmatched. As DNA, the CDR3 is TGTGCCAGCAGTTACGGGGCGGGGGGCTCCTACGAGCAGTACTTC. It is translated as CASSYGAGGSYEQYF.

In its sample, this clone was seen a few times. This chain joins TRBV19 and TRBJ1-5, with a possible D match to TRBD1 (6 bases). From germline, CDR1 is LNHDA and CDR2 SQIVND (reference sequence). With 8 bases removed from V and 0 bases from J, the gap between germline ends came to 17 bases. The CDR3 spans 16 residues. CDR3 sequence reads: CASWDTGGYSNQPQHF. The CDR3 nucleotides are TGTGCCAGTTGGGACACGGGCGGGTATAGCAATCAGCCCCAGCATTTT.

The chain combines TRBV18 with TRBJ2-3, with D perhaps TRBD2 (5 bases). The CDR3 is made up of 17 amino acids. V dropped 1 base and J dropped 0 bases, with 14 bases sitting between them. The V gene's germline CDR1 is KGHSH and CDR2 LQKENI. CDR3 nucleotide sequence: TGTGCCAGCTCACCACTCGGGGAAAGGACTAGCACAGATACGCAGTATTTT. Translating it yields CASSPLGERTSTDTQYF.

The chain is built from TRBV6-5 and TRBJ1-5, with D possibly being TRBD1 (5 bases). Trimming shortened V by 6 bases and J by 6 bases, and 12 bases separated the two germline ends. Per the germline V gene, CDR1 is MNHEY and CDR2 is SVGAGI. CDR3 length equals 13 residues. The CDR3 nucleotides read TGTGCCAGCAGCGGGGGTTCTAGTCAGCCCCAGCATTTT. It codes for CASSGGSSQPQHF.

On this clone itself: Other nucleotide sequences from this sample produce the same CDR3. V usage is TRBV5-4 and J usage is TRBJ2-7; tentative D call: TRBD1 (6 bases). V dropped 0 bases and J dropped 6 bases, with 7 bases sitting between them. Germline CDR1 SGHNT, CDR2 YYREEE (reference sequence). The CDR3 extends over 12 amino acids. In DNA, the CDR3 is TGTGCCAGCAGCTTGGAAGGGGGCGAGCAGTACTTC. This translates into CASSLEGGEQYF. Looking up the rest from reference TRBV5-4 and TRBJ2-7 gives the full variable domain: ETGVTQSPTHLIKTRGQQVTLRCSSQSGHNTVSWYQQALGQGPQFIFQYYREEENGRGNFPPRFSGLQFPNYSSELNVNALELDDSALYLCASSLEGGEQYFGPGTRLTVT.

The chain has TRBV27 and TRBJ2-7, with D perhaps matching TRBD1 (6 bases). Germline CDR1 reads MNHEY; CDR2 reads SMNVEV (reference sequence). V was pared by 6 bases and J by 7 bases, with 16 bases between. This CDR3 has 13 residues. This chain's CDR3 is CASRVRGTGEQYF. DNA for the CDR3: TGTGCCAGCAGGGTGAGGGGGACGGGTGAGCAGTACTTC.

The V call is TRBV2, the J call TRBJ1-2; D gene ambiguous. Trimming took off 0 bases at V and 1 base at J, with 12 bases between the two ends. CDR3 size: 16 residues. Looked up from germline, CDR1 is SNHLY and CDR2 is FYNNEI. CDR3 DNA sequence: TGTGCCAGCAGTGAAGCCCCAGGCGAGCTTAACTATGGCTACACCTTC. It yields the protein CASSEAPGELNYGYTF.

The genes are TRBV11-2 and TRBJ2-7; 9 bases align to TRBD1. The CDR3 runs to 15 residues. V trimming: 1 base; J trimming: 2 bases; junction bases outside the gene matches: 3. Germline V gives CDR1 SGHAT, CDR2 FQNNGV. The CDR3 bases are TGTGCCAGCAGCTTAGGACAGGGGGAAACCTACGAGCAGTACTTC. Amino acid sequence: CASSLGQGETYEQYF.

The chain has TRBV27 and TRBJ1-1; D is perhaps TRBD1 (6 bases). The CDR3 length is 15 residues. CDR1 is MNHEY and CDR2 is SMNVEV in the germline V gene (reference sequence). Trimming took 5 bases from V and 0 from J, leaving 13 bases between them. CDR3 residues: CASSIAGAMNTEAFF. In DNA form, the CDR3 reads TGTGCCAGCAGTATAGCAGGGGCCATGAACACTGAAGCTTTCTTT.

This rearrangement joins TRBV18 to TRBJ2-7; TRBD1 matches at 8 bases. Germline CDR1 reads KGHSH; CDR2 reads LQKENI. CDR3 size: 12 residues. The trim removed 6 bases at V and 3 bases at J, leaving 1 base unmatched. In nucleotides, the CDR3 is TGTGCCAGCTCCGGACAGGGCTACGAGCAGTACTTC. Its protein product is CASSGQGYEQYF.

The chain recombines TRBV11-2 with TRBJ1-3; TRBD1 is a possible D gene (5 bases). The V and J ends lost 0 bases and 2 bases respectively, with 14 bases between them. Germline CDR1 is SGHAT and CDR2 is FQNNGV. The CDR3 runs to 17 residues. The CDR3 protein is CASSLDVRASTGNTIYF. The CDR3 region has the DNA TGTGCCAGCAGCTTAGATGTCAGGGCATCGACTGGAAACACCATATATTTT.

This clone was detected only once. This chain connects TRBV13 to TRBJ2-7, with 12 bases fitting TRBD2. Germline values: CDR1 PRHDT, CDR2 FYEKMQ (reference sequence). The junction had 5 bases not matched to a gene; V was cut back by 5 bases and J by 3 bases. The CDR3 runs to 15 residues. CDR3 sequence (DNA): TGTGCCAGCAGCCAAACTAGCGGGGGGAGCTACGAGCAGTACTTC. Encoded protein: CASSQTSGGSYEQYF.